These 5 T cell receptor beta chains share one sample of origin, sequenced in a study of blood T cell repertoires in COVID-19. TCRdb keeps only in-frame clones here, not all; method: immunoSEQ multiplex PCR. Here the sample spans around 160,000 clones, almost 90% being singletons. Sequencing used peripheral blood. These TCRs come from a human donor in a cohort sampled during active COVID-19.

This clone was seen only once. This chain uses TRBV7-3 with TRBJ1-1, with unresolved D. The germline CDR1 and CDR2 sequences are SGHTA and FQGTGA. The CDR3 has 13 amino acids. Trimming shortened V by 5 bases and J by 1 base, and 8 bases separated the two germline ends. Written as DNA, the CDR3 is TGTGCCAGCAGCCCGAGACAGAACACTGAAGCTTTCTTT. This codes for CASSPRQNTEAFF.

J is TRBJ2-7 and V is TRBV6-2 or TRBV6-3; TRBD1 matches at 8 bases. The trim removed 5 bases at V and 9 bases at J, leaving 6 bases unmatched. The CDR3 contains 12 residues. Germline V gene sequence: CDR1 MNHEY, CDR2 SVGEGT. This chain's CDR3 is CASSTQGAGQYF. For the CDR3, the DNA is TGTGCCAGCAGTACGCAGGGGGCGGGGCAGTACTTC.

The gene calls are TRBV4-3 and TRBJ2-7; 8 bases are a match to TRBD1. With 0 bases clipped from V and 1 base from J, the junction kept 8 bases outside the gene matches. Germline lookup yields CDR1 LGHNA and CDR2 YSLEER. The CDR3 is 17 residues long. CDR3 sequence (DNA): TGCGCCAGCAGCCAAGATCGGCAGGGGGCCACGTCCTACGAGCAGTACTTC. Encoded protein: CASSQDRQGATSYEQYF.

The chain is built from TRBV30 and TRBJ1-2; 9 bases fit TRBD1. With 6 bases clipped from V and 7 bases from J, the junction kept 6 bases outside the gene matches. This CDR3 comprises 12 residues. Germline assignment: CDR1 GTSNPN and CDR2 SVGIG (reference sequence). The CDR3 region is CACNRGLGGYTF. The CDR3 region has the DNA TGTGCCTGTAACAGGGGGCTGGGTGGCTACACCTTC.

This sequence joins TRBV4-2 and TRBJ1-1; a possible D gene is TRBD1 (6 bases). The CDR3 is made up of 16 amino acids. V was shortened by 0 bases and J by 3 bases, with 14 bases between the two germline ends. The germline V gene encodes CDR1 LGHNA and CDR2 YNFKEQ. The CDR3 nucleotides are TGTGCCAGCAGCCAAGATGTCCACAGGGTTGACACTGAAGCTTTCTTT. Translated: CASSQDVHRVDTEAFF.